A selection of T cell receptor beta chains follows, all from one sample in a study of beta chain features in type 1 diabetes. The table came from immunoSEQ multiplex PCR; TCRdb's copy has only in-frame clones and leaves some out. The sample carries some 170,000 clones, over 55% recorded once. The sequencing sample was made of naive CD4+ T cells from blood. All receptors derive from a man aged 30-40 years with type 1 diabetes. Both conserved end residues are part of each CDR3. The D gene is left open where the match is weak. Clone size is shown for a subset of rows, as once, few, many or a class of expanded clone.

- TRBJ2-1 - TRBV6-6 CASSYSGSSYNEQFF TGTGCCAGCAGTTACTCGGGGAGCTCCTACAATGAGCAGTTCTTC
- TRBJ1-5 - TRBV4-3 CASSQDSQAGQPQHF TGCGCCAGCAGCCAAGATTCCCAGGCAGGCCAGCCCCAGCATTTT
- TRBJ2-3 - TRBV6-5 CGSGGDADTQYF TGTGGAAGTGGGGGCGACGCAGATACGCAGTATTTT
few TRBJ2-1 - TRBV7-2 CASSLTMEGDEQFF TGTGCCAGCAGCTTAACGATGGAGGGGGATGAGCAGTTCTTC
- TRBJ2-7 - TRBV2 CASSEQGYEQYF TGTGCCAGCAGTGAACAGGGCTACGAGCAGTACTTC
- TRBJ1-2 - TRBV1 CTSSRRKGAYDYGYTF TGCACCAGCAGCCGAAGAAAAGGGGCGTATGACTATGGCTACACCTTC
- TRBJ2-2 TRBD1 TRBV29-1 CSVEARRSGGATGELFF TGCAGCGTTGAAGCGCGCCGCTCAGGGGGCGCTACCGGGGAGCTGTTTTTT
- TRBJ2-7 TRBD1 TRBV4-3 CASSQSLFGTGIYYEQYF TGCGCCAGCAGCCAGAGCCTTTTCGGGACAGGAATCTACTACGAGCAGTACTTC
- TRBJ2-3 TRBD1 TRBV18 CASSADRGSDTQYF TGTGCCAGCTCGGCAGACAGGGGTTCAGATACGCAGTATTTT
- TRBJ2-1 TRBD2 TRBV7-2 CASSFTGTSGYNEQFF TGTGCCAGCAGCTTTACGGGGACTAGCGGGTACAATGAGCAGTTCTTC
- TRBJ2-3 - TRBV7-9 CASSIAAGTDTQYF TGTGCCAGCAGCATCGCTGCGGGCACAGATACGCAGTATTTT
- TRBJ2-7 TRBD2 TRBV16 CASSPWRGAYYEQYF TGTGCCAGCAGCCCTTGGCGGGGGGCGTACTACGAGCAGTACTTC
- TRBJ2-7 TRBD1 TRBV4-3 CASSPAGQGGNEQYF TGCGCCAGCAGCCCGGCTGGACAGGGCGGTAACGAGCAGTACTTC
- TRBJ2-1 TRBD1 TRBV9 CASSVNRGNEQFF TGTGCCAGCAGCGTAAACAGGGGTAATGAGCAGTTCTTC
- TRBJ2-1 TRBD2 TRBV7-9 CASSSSTSGYNEQFF TGTGCCAGCAGCTCTAGCACTAGCGGTTACAATGAGCAGTTCTTC
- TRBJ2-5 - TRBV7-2 CASSSRGSVAETQYF TGTGCCAGCAGCTCCCGAGGTAGCGTGGCGGAGACCCAGTACTTC
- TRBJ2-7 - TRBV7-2 CASSLAQDSYEQYF TGTGCCAGCAGCTTAGCCCAGGACTCCTACGAGCAGTACTTC
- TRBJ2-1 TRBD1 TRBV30 CAWAMGQSSYNEQFF TGTGCCTGGGCTATGGGACAGAGCTCCTACAATGAGCAGTTCTTC
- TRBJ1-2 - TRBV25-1 CASRGQTSYGYTF TGTGCCAGCAGGGGACAAACCAGCTATGGCTACACCTTC
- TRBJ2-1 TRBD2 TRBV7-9 CASSSRLAPADNEQFF TGTGCCAGCAGCTCCCGACTAGCGCCGGCTGACAATGAGCAGTTCTTC
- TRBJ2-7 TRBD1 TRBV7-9 CASSLAGTDYEQYF TGTGCCAGCAGCTTAGCCGGGACAGACTACGAGCAGTACTTC
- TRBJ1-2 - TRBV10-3 CAISEEGLNGYTF TGTGCCATCAGTGAGGAAGGGCTAAATGGCTACACCTTC
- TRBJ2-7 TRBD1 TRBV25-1 CASSHRGYEQYF TGTGCCAGCTCCCACAGGGGCTACGAGCAGTACTTC
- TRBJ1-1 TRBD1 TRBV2 CASRRTGDTEAFF TGTGCCAGCAGACGTACAGGGGACACTGAAGCTTTCTTT
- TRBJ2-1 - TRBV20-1 CSANRRDEQFF TGCAGTGCTAATCGTCGGGATGAGCAGTTCTTC
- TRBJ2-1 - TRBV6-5 CASSRLRGNEQFF TGTGCCAGCAGTAGACTTCGGGGGAATGAGCAGTTCTTC
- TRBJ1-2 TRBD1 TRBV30 CASDRGYGYTF TGTGCCTCGGACAGGGGCTATGGCTACACCTTC
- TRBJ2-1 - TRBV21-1 CASSMGRGNEQFF TGTGCCAGCAGTATGGGACGGGGAAATGAGCAGTTCTTC
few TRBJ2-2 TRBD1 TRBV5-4 CASSPPPGTDGRELFF TGTGCCAGCAGCCCTCCCCCCGGGACAGATGGGAGGGAGCTGTTTTTT
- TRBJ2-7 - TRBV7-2 CASSSTPIRSSYEQYF TGTGCCAGCAGCTCAACCCCAATCCGGAGTTCCTACGAGCAGTACTTC
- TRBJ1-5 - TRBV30 CAWSVGGTLALQPQHF TGTGCCTGGAGTGTAGGGGGAACTCTAGCCTTACAGCCCCAGCATTTT
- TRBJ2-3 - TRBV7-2 CASSPSLGTDTQYF TGTGCCAGCAGCCCGTCCCTAGGCACAGATACGCAGTATTTT
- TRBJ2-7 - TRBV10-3 CAISPGQRPEQYF TGTGCCATCAGTCCGGGACAACGACCCGAGCAGTACTTC
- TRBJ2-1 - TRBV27 CASSFYFTYNEQFF TGTGCCAGCAGTTTTTACTTCACCTACAATGAGCAGTTCTTC
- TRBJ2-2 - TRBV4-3 CASSQAVRFRNTGELFF TGCGCCAGCAGCCAAGCAGTTAGGTTCCGGAACACCGGGGAGCTGTTTTTT
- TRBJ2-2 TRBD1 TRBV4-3 CASSQPPGQGTTGELFF TGCGCCAGCAGCCAACCTCCGGGACAGGGGACCACCGGGGAGCTGTTTTTT
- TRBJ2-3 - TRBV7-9 CASSSRQGPDTQYF TGTGCCAGCAGCTCACGGCAGGGGCCGGATACGCAGTATTTT
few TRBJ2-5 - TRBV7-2 CASSLYGKTQYF TGTGCCAGCAGCCTCTACGGCAAGACCCAGTACTTC
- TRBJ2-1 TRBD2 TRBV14 CASSQDELAGYDEQFF TGTGCCAGCAGCCAAGATGAGCTAGCGGGGTACGATGAGCAGTTCTTC
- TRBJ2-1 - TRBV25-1 CASSEASVDYNEQFF TGTGCCAGCAGTGAGGCTAGCGTGGACTACAATGAGCAGTTCTTC
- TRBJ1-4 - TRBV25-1 CASSQGANEKLFF TGTGCCAGCAGTCAAGGAGCTAATGAAAAACTGTTTTTT
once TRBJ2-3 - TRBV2 CASWLGQGKDTQYF TGTGCCAGCTGGCTTGGGCAGGGGAAAGATACGCAGTATTTT
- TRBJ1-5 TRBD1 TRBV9 CASSVTGDSNQPQHF TGTGCCAGCAGCGTAACAGGGGATAGCAATCAGCCCCAGCATTTT
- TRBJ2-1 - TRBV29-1 CSVDIGVYNEQFF TGCAGCGTTGATATAGGGGTATACAATGAGCAGTTCTTC
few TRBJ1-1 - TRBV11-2 CASSYVGTEAFF TGTGCCAGCAGCTACGTGGGCACTGAAGCTTTCTTT
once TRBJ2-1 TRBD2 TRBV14 CASSLTSGGIYEQFF TGTGCCAGCAGCCTAACTAGCGGGGGGATTTATGAGCAGTTCTTC
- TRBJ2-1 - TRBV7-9 CASSPAYNEQFF TGTGCCAGCAGCCCGGCCTACAATGAGCAGTTCTTC
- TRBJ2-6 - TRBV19 CASSIGNSGANVLTF TGTGCCAGTAGTATCGGCAACTCTGGGGCCAACGTCCTGACTTTC
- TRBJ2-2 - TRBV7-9 CASSFDISNTGELFF TGTGCCAGCAGCTTTGACATCTCGAACACCGGGGAGCTGTTTTTT